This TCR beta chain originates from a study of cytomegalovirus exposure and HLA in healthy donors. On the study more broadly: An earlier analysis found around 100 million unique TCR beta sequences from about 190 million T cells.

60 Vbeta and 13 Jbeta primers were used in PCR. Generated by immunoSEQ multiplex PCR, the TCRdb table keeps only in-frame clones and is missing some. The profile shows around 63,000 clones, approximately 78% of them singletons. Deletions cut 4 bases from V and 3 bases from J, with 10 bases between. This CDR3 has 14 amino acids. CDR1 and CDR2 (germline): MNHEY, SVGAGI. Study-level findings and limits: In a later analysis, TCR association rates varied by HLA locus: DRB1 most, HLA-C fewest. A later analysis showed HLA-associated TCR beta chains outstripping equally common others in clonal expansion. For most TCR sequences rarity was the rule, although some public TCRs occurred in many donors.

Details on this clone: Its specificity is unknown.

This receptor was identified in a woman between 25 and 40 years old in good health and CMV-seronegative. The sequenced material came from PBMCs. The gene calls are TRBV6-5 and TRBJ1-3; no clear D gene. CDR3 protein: CASSSIGVGNTIYF. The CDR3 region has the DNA TGTGCCAGCAGTTCGATCGGGGTTGGAAACACCATATATTTT.